A single count supports the clone carrying this T cell receptor (beta chain). The CDR3 runs 17 residues. CDR1 SQVTM and CDR2 ANQGSEA come from the germline V gene. V dropped 4 bases and J dropped 0 bases, with 16 bases sitting between them. The record originates from a study of blood T cells in healthy people across ages. A second PCR, run for roughly 7 to 11 cycles, used a sample-barcoded 5' primer plus a J-beta primer mix. TCRdb independently ran MiXCR on the 5' RACE reads; one entry per CDR3 protein. This sample has 800,000 or so distinct CDR3 sequences, with 20% to 25% found just once. These data also formed part of another study, on T cells of mothers and their children.

This chain connects TRBV29-1 to TRBJ2-6, with D unclear. This TCR derives from a boy aged 5-17 years in good health. The sequenced sample was blood. The CDR3, as DNA: TGCAGCGTTGCGGTTCGGGCAGGAAGCTCTGGGGCCAACGTCCTGACTTTC. It specifies CSVAVRAGSSGANVLTF.